Sequencing of this T cell receptor beta chain was carried out in a study of T cell responses to AZD1222 COVID-19 vaccine (dated by TCRdb to the early 2020s). A note on the overall study: A total of approximately 230 trial participants underwent TCR sequencing, of whom some 210 received two doses of AZD1222 and about 25 received two doses of the MenACWY control vaccine. Trial participants were enrolled by age into 18-55, 56-69 and 70-plus year subgroups, with approximately 160, 26 and 62 TCR-sequenced participants respectively. The investigation overall reported the following: After two AZD1222 doses, both the breadth and the depth of spike-specific TCRs were significantly higher than at day 0 and than in MenACWY recipients. Participants were mostly white British, with more females than males. The authors suggested clonal diversity may have been underestimated. The 56-69-year group was small, and its depth increase did not reach significance, likely because of low power. Because no day 14 peak-response samples were available, the repertoires could be characterized only after the peak T cell response. Reportedly, close to half of the unique spike-specific TCRs recognized epitopes lying outside the regions that are mutated in the B.1.351 and B.1.1.7 variants. Conclusions about previously exposed vaccinees are limited, since just a handful of AZD1222 recipients were seropositive for SARS-CoV-2 at baseline. CD4 TCRs associated with the vaccine covered the entire spike protein, and the dominant responses were in regions 160-218 and 743-854.

According to the study, the label for this sample's time point signals: about 28 days (+/-7) after the second vaccine dose. AZD1222 recipients given second doses at about 4 weeks or at about 12 weeks were pooled, since spike-specific TCR depth and breadth were not found to differ between the two schedules. Vaccinee samples came from UK trials COV001 and COV002, including a single-blind randomized controlled phase 2/3 trial of AZD1222 (ChAdOx1 nCoV-19) in healthy adults. For TCRbeta chain sequencing, PBMC samples were collected from trial participants at day 0 and at day 28 after the second dose. V loses 4 bases at its end and J loses 2 bases; junction bases beyond the gene matches: 14. The CDR1 and CDR2 encoded by the germline V gene (reference sequence) are LGHDT and YNNKEL. Including cysteine and phenylalanine, the CDR3 has 17 amino acids. Only the CDR3 DNA is retained, 51 bases long and in frame from the first base.

The CDR3 regions of human TCRbeta chains were analyzed by immunosequencing. Under the source paper's analysis protocol: TCRs in the repertoires were compared against a reference library of SARS-CoV-2-specific TCRs that had been generated with the MIRA antigen-specificity platform. Breadth was defined as the fraction of unique TCRs that were SARS-CoV-2-associated. Depth was defined as the fraction of total T cells that were SARS-CoV-2-associated. Using the MIRA data, each spike-specific TCR was mapped to the spike region that the TCR reacts to and placed in a CD4 or CD8 class. Log10-transformed breadth and depth values were compared by one-way ANOVA with Sidak's multiple comparisons tests. As stored in TCRdb, this immuneACCESS dataset retains in-frame rearrangements with V and J assigned. A fraction of the clones does not appear; measured against another copy, unresolved V genes explain less than half of the discrepancy, and the remainder lacks a known reason. V, J and clone size are taken as reported in that table, and D and trimming were inferred from the DNA itself. Within this sample are 95,000 to 100,000 clones, with 65% to 85% of them counted one time only. The top ten hold approximately 15% of the sample.

This clone was detected only a few times. The antigen it recognizes is unknown. No quality values exist for individual bases; no much larger clone is one base distant. The sample consisted of peripheral blood, taken 28 days after the second AZD1222 dose. Recombination linked TRBV3-1 (or the pseudogene TRBV3-2) to TRBJ2-7; TRBD1 matches 7 bases in the middle. The clonotype originates from an adult who received the AZD1222 COVID-19 vaccine. Here the CDR3 is given as CASSRRWTGPGAYEQYF. The nucleotide sequence reads as follows: TGTGCCAGCAGCCGACGCTGGACAGGCCCAGGAGCCTACGAGCAGTACTTC.